The clone carrying this TCR beta chain was seen many times. As yet, its antigen is unknown. This sample is part of a study of read filtering for tumor transcriptome and immune sequencing. Findings of the study overall: About four fifths of IR-seq clonotypes had a single read, yet these held 3% to 4% of reads.

Molecular barcoded adaptors covering alpha/delta and beta/gamma chains were used on approximately 400 ng RNA. TCRdb fed the reads into MiXCR, producing one record per CDR3 protein. The table includes around 48,000 distinct CDR3 sequences, approximately 19% detected once. Sequenced sample: a population of CD138-negative cells sorted from bone marrow. This receptor was taken from a donor at least 40 years old with multiple myeloma.

The CDR3 protein is CATSRVRGTDTQYF. The CDR3 nucleotides are TGTGCCACCAGCAGAGTACGCGGGACAGATACGCAGTATTTT. The chain links TRBV15 to TRBJ2-3; a weak D match, TRBD2 (5 bases). The ends were cut back, 1 base at V and 3 bases at J, with 8 bases in the middle. This CDR3 is 14 amino acids long. CDR1 is LNHNV, CDR2 YYDKDF, per germline (reference sequence).